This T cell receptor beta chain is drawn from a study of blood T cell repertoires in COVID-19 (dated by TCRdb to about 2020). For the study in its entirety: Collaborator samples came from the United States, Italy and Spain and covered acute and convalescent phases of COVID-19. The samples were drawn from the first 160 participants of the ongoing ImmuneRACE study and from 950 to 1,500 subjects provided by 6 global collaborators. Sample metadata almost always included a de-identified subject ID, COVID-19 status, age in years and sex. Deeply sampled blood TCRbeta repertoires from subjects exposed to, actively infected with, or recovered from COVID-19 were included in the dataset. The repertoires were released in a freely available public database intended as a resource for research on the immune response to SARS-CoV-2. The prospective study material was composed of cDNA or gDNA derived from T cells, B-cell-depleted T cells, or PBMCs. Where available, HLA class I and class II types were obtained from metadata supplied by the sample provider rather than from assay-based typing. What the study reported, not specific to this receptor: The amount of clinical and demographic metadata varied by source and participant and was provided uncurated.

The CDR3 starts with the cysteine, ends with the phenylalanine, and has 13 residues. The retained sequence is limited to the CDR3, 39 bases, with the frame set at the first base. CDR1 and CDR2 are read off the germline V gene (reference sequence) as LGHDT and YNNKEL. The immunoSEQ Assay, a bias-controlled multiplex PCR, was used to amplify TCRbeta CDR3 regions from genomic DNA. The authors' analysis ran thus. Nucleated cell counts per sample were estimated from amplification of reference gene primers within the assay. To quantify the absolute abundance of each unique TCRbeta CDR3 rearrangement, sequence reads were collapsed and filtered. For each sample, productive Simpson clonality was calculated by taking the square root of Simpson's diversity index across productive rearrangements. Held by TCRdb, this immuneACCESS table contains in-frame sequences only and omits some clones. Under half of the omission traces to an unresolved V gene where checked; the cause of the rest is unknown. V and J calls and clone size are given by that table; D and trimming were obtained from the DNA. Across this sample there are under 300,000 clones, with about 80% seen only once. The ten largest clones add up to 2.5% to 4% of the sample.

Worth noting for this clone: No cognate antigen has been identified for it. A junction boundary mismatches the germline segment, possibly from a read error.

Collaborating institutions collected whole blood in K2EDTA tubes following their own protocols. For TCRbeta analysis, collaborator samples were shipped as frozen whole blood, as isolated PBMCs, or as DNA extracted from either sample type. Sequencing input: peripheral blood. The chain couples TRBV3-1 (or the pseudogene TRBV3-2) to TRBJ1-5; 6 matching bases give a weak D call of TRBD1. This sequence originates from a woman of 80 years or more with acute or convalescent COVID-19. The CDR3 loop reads CASSIGQNQLQHF. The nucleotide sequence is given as TGTGCCAGCAGCATTGGACAGAATCAGCTCCAGCATTTT.